Presented here are 9 T cell receptor beta chains from one specimen sequenced in a study of blood T cell repertoires in COVID-19. Profiling relied on immunoSEQ multiplex PCR, and the TCRdb table lists in-frame clones only, not all of them. The sample comprises around 250,000 clones, roughly 84% of which are singletons, and approximately 9% rests with the top ten. The sequencing sample was made of peripheral blood. The receptors derive from a human donor in a cohort sampled during active COVID-19.

The chain couples TRBV10-2 to TRBJ2-7, with TRBD1 identical over 8 bases. Germline V gives CDR1 WSHSY, CDR2 SAAADI. The CDR3 runs 16 residues. The V segment lost 3 bases and the J segment 0 bases; nucleotides outside the gene matches: 7. The CDR3 DNA is TGCGCCAGCAGTGAACCCGGACAGGGAAGCTCCTACGAGCAGTACTTC. Encoded protein: CASSEPGQGSSYEQYF.

This clone was detected once. This rearrangement joins TRBV3-1 (or the pseudogene TRBV3-2) to TRBJ2-5, with D possibly matching TRBD2 (6 bases). Trimming shortened V by 4 bases and J by 5 bases, and 11 bases separated the two germline ends. The CDR3 totals 13 residues. Germline values: CDR1 LGHDT, CDR2 YNNKEL (reference sequence). The CDR3 protein is CASSLRAGETQYF. The CDR3, as DNA: TGTGCCAGCAGCCTCCGGGCGGGGGAGACCCAGTACTTC.

The chain recombines TRBV25-1 with TRBJ2-3, with D hard to call. The CDR3 sequence is 11 residues long. Germline CDR1 is MGHDK and CDR2 is SYGVNS. V lost 7 bases and J 9 bases, leaving 11 bases between the germline ends. CDR3 bases: TGTGCCAGCATTTCAGGATCAACGCAGTATTTT. Translated: CASISGSTQYF.

The chain combines TRBV6-6 with TRBJ2-3; 9 nucleotides match TRBD2. Trimming cost V 5 bases and J 3 bases; bases outside gene matches: 6. This CDR3 contains 15 residues. The germline V gene encodes CDR1 MNHNY and CDR2 SVGAGI (reference sequence). The CDR3 DNA sequence: TGTGCCAGCAGTGACCTAGCGGGACCTACAGATACGCAGTATTTT. Translation: CASSDLAGPTDTQYF.

This chain links TRBV5-1 with TRBJ2-1; 10 nucleotides align to TRBD2. The V segment lost 0 bases and the J segment 8 bases; nucleotides outside the gene matches: 11. Germline V gives CDR1 SGHRS, CDR2 YFSETQ. The CDR3 is 17 residues long. The chain's CDR3 is CASSLVPSGRFVDEQFF. The CDR3 DNA sequence: TGCGCCAGCAGCTTGGTACCTAGCGGGAGATTTGTAGATGAGCAGTTCTTC.

This sequence joins TRBV29-1 and TRBJ1-1; D remains unclear. Looked up from germline, CDR1 is SQVTM and CDR2 is ANQGSEA. Trimming removed 3 bases at V and 11 bases at J, with 13 bases between. The CDR3 contains 11 residues. CDR3 amino acids: CSVDYGESAFF. The CDR3 region has the DNA TGCAGCGTTGACTACGGGGAGAGTGCTTTCTTT.

The CDR3 region is CASSTSPDRGRVVGYTF. CDR3 in DNA: TGTGCCAGCAGCACCTCCCCAGACAGGGGGCGCGTCGTTGGCTACACCTTC. The chain combines TRBV7-8 with TRBJ1-2; 10 bases agree with TRBD1. The CDR3 is 17 residues long. V gave up 5 bases and J gave up 7 bases; unmatched junction bases: 16. CDR1 and CDR2 from the germline V gene are SGHVS and FQNEAQ.

The rearrangement uses TRBV4-3 and TRBJ1-2; TRBD1 agrees at 8 bases. The germline gives CDR1 LGHNA, CDR2 YSLEER. Losses at the gene ends were 5 bases for V and 4 bases for J; bases not matched to a gene: 9. The length of the CDR3 is 15 residues. CDR3 nucleotide sequence: TGCGCCAGCAGCAGGGACAGGTCAGGCCTCTATGGCTACACCTTC. Residues: CASSRDRSGLYGYTF.

The chain recombines TRBV6-5 with TRBJ1-2; TRBD1 aligns across 7 bases. V was pared by 5 bases and J by 4 bases, with 7 bases of the junction left unmatched. CDR3 length: 14 residues. Germline CDR1 and CDR2: MNHEY and SVGAGI. Written as DNA, the CDR3 is TGTGCCAGCAGTCACAGGGGCCGGGGCTATGGCTACACCTTC. This codes for CASSHRGRGYGYTF.